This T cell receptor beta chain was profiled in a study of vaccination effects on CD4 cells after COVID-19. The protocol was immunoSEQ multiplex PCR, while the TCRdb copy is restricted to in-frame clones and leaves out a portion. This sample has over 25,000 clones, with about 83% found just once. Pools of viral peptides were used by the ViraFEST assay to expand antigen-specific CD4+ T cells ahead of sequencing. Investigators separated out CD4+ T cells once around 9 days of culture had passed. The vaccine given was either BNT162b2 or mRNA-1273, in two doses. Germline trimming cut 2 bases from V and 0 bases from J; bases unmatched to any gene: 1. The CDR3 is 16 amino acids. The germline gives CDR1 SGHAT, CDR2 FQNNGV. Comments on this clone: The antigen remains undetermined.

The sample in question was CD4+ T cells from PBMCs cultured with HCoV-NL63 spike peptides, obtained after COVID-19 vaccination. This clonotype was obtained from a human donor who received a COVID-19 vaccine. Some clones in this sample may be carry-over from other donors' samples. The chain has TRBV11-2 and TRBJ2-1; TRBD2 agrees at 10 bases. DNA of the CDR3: TGTGCCAGCAGCTTAACTAGCGGGGCCTCCTACAATGAGCAGTTCTTC. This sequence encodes CASSLTSGASYNEQFF.